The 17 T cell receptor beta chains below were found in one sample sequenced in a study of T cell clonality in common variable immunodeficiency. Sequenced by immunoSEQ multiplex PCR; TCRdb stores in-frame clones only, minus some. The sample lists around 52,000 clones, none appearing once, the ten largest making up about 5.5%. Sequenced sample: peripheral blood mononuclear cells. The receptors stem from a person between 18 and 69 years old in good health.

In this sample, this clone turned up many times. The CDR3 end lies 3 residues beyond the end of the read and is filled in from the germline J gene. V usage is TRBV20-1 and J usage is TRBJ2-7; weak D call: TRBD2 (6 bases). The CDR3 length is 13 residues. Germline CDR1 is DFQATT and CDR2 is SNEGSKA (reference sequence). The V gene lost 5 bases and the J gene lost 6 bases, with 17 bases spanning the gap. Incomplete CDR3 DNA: TGCAGTGCTGCCACCACGGGGGTAGGCGAG. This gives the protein CSAATTGVGE. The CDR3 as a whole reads CSAATTGVGEQYF.

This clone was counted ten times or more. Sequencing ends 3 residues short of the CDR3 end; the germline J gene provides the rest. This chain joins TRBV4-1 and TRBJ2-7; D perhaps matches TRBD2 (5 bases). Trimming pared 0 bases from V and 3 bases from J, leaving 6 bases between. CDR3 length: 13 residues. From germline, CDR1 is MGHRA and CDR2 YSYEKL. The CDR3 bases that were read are TGCGCCAGCAGCCAAGAAGAGGGCTACGAG. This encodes CASSQEEGYE. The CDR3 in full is CASSQEEGYEQYF.

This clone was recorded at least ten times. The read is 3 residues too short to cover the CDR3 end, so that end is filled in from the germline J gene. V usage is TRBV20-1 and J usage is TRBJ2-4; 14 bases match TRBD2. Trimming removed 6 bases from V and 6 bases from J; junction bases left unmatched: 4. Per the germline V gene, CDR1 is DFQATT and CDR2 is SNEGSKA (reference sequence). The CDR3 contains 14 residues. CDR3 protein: CSARLAGGLNIQYF. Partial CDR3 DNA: TGCAGTGCCCGACTAGCGGGAGGGTTAAACATT.

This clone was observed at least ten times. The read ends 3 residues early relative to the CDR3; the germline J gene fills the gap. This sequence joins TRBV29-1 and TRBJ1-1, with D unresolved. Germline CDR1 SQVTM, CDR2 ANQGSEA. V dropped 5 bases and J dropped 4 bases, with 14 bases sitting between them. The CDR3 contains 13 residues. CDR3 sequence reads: CSVYEGYGTEAFF. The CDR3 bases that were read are TGCAGCGTTTACGAAGGGTACGGCACTGAA.

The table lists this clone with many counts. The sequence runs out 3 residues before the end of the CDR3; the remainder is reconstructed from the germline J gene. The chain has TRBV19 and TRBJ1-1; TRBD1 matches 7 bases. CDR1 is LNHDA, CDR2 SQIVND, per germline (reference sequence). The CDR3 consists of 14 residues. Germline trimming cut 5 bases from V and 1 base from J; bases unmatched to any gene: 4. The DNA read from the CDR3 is TGTGCCAGTAGTCCCCGACAGGGGAACACTGAA. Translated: CASSPRQGNTE. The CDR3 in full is CASSPRQGNTEAFF.

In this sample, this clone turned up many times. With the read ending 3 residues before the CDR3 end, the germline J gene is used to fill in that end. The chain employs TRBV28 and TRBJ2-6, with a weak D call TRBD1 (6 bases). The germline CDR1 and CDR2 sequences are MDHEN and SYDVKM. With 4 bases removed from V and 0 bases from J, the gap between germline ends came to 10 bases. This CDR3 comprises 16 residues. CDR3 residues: CASSSGQLSGANVLTF. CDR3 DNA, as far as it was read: TGTGCCAGCAGTTCCGGACAGCTCTCTGGGGCCAACGTC.

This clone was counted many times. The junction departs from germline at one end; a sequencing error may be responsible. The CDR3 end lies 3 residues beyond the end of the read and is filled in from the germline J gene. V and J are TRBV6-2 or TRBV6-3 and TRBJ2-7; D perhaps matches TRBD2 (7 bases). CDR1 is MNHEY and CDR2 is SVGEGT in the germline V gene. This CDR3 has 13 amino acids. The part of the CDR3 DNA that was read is TGTGCCAGCAGGTACTCCGGGGGGCGCGAG. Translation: CASRYSGGRE. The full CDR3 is CASRYSGGREQYF.

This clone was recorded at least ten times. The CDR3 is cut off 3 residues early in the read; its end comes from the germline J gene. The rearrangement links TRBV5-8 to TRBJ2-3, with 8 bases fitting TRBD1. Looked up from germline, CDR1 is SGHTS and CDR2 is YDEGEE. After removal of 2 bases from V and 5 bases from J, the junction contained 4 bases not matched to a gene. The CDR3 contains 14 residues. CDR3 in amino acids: CASSLGQGRDTQYF. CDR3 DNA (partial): TGTGCCAGCAGCTTAGGACAGGGCAGAGATACG. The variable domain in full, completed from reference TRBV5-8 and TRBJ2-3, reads EAGVTQSPTHLIKTRGQQATLRCSPISGHTSVYWYQQALGLGLQFLLWYDEGEERNRGNFPPRFSGRQFPNYSSELNVNALELEDSALYLCASSLGQGRDTQYFGPGTRLTVL.

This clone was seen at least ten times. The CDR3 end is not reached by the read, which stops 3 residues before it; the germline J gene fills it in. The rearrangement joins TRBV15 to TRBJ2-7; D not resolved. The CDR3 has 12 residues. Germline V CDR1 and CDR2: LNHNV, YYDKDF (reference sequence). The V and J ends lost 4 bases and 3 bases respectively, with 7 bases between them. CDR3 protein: CATSNGIYEQYF. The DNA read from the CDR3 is TGTGCCACCAGCAACGGTATCTACGAG.

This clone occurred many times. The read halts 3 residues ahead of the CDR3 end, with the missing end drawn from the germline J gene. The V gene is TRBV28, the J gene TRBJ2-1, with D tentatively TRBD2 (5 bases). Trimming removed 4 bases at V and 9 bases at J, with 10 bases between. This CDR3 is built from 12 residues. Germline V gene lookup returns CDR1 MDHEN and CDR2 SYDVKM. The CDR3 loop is CASSSRGFEQFF. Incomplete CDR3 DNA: TGTGCCAGCAGTTCCCGAGGGTTTGAG.

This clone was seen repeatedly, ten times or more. The covered CDR3 bases are TGTGCCATCAGTGAGTCGCCAGGCTACGAG. Translating gives CAISESPGYE. The whole CDR3 protein is CAISESPGYEQYF. The chain links TRBV10-3 to TRBJ2-7, with D unresolved. The read ends 3 residues shy of where the CDR3 ends; the end is completed using the germline J gene. V lost 0 bases, J lost 3 bases, and 6 bases lay in between. Germline assignment: CDR1 ENHRY and CDR2 SYGVKD. CDR3 length: 13 amino acids.

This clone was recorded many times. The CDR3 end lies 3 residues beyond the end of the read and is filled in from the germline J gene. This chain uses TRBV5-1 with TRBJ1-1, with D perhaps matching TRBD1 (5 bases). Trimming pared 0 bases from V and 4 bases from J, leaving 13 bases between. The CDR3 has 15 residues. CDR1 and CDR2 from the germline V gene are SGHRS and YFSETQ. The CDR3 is CASSLEIGRGTEAFF. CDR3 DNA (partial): TGCGCCAGCAGCTTGGAGATCGGGAGGGGCACTGAA.

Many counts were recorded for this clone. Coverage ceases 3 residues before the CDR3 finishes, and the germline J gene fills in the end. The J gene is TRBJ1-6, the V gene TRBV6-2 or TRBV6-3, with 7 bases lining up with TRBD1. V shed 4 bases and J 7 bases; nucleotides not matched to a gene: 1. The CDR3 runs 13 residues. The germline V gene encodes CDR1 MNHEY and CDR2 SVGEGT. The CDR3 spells CASSSQGNSPLHF. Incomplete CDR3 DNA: TGTGCCAGCAGTTCACAGGGGAATTCACCC.

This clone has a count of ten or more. CDR3 residues: CASSIRDLHEQFF. The part of the CDR3 DNA that was read is TGTGCCAGCAGTATCCGGGACTTACATGAG. The chain recombines TRBV12-3 or TRBV12-4 with TRBJ2-1; tentatively, D is TRBD2 (6 bases). The read falls 3 residues short of the CDR3 end, and the missing part is taken from the germline J gene. V shed 5 bases and J shed 8 bases, with 13 bases lying between them. The CDR3 extends over 13 amino acids.

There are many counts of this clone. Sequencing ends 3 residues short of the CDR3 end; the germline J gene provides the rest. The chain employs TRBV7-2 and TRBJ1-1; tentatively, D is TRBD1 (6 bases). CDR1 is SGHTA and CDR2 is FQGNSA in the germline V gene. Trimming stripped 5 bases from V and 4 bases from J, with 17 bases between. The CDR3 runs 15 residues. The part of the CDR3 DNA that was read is TGTGCCAGCAGCCCAATCACAGGGTCGGGCACTGAA. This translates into CASSPITGSGTE. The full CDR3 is CASSPITGSGTEAFF.

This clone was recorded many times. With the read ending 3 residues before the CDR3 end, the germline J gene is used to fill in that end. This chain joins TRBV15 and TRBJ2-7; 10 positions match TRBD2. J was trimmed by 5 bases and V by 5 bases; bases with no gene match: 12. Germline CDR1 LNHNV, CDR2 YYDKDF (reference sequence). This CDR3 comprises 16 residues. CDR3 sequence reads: CATSSIQLAGSDEQYF. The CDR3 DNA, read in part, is TGTGCCACCAGCTCAATCCAACTAGCGGGGTCAGACGAG.

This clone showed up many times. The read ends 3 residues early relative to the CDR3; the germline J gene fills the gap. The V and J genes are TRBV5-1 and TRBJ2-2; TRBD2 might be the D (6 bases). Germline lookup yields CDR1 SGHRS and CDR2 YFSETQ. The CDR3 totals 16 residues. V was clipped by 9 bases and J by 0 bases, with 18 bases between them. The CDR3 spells CATRTGSGSNTGELFF. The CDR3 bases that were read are TGCGCCACCCGGACCGGTAGCGGATCGAACACCGGGGAG. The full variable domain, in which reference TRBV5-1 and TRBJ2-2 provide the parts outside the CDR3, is KAGVTQTPRYLIKTRGQQVTLSCSPISGHRSVSWYQQTPGQGLQFLFEYFSETQRNKGNFPGRFSGRQFSNSRSEMNVSTLELGDSALYLCATRTGSGSNTGELFFGEGSRLTVL.